The source of this T cell receptor beta chain is a study of shared clonotypes between healthy human individuals. Study details: Per-donor plates numbered three CD4 naive, three CD4 memory, two CD8 naive and one CD8 memory.

Notes on this clone: The antigen is not known.

Original analysis: ImmunoSEQ output lacked quality scores and full-length reads, limiting matched filtering. Here immunoSEQ multiplex PCR was the method, and the copy in TCRdb shows in-frame clones only, minus some. The D gene and trimming were derived from the DNA, and the V and J assignments and clone size from that table. The sample records hundreds of thousands of clones, roughly 95% being singletons. Findings and limits, study-wide: In general, naive subsets displayed greater estimated richness than memory subsets did.

CD45RO negativity and positive selection for CCR7 defined naive CD8 cells, a population that excluded terminally differentiated effector memory CD45RA+ cells. The receptor's source is a woman aged 25 to 39 in good health. The sample was naive CD8+ T cells sorted from blood.

The CDR3 region is CASSTTAGGDTGELFF. As DNA, the CDR3 is TGTGCCAGCAGCACCACAGCGGGAGGCGACACCGGGGAGCTGTTTTTT. This chain joins TRBV11-2 and TRBJ2-2; 9 bases are a match to TRBD2. V shed 5 bases and J 3 bases; nucleotides not matched to a gene: 7. CDR1 and CDR2 (germline): SGHAT, FQNNGV. The CDR3 is made up of 16 amino acids.